The clone carrying this T cell receptor beta chain was seen more than once but under ten times. The CDR3 covers 11 residues. The germline gives CDR1 DFQATT, CDR2 SNEGSKA (reference sequence). The sample is drawn from a study of T cell changes during pregnancy in multiple sclerosis. Libraries were prepared by immunoSEQ multiplex PCR; TCRdb keeps only in-frame clonotypes and omits some of them. The profile shows some 73,000 clones, almost 95% of them singletons. The specimen comprised peripheral blood, sampled in the third trimester of pregnancy. The TCR originated in a female donor in good health, enrolled as a control in a pregnancy study. V usage is TRBV20-1 and J usage is TRBJ1-1; D is ambiguous. The CDR3 region is CTLPTVAAAFF. DNA of the CDR3: TGCACCTTACCCACGGTCGCCGCAGCTTTCTTT.